This T cell receptor (beta chain) originates from a study of cytomegalovirus exposure and HLA in healthy donors. The CDR3 runs to 14 residues. Trimming left V 6 bases short and J 1 base short, with 12 bases between. Looked up from germline, CDR1 is SGHNT and CDR2 is YYREEE (reference sequence). The study ran its PCR with 60 Vbeta and 13 Jbeta primers. Libraries were prepared by immunoSEQ multiplex PCR; TCRdb keeps only in-frame clonotypes and omits some of them. Here the sample spans 200,000 to 250,000 clones, roughly 88% being singletons. The sequencing sample was made of PBMCs. The origin of this receptor is a boy aged 2 to 10 in good health and CMV-seronegative. This chain links TRBV5-4 with TRBJ2-3, with a possible D match to TRBD1 (6 bases). The CDR3 DNA follows: TGTGCCAGCATGCAGGGGCAGGGCACAGATACGCAGTATTTT. Its translation: CASMQGQGTDTQYF.